The 16 T cell receptor beta chains below were found in one sample sequenced in a study of PD-1 blockade in classical Hodgkin lymphoma. TCRdb's table, derived via immunoSEQ multiplex PCR, lists solely in-frame clones and lacks some. The sample consists of 66,000 or so clones, 71% of them appearing once. Brentuximab vedotin exposure varied, and every patient relapsed after autologous stem cell transplantation. Sequencing was performed on peripheral blood mononuclear cells (PBMCs), taken before the second cycle of nivolumab. The receptors originated from a human donor with classical Hodgkin lymphoma.

The J gene is TRBJ2-1, the V gene TRBV30, with 10 bases matching TRBD2. The CDR3 is 18 residues long. Germline values: CDR1 GTSNPN, CDR2 SVGIG (reference sequence). The V segment lost 5 bases and the J segment 4 bases; nucleotides outside the gene matches: 17. The CDR3 DNA reads as TGTGCCTGGCGTAGGGACCGTGGAGGGACTAGCGTTTACAATGAGCAGTTCTTC. Its protein product is CAWRRDRGGTSVYNEQFF.

V usage is TRBV28 and J usage is TRBJ2-1; 11 positions match TRBD2. V lost 5 bases and J lost 4; bases outside the gene matches: 7. The CDR3 sequence is 16 residues long. From germline, CDR1 is MDHEN and CDR2 SYDVKM. The CDR3 DNA reads TGTGCCAGCAGTCCGACTAGCGGGACCTTATACAATGAGCAGTTCTTC. Its protein is CASSPTSGTLYNEQFF.

The chain employs TRBV7-3 and TRBJ1-2; D gene unclear. Trimming took off 2 bases at V and 2 bases at J, with 6 bases between the two ends. CDR1 and CDR2 from the germline V gene are SGHTA and FQGTGA. The CDR3 loop spans 13 amino acids. CDR3 protein: CASSLGGNYGYTF. CDR3 in DNA: TGTGCCAGCAGCTTAGGAGGAAACTATGGCTACACCTTC.

The gene calls are TRBV6-6 and TRBJ2-7, with 9 positions matching TRBD1. The CDR3 spans 16 residues. Germline assignment: CDR1 MNHNY and CDR2 SVGAGI (reference sequence). The V gene end was trimmed by 4 bases and the J gene end by 2 bases; junction bases not matched to a gene: 9. The CDR3 DNA sequence: TGTGCCAGCAGTTCATCCGGGACAGGGAAAACCTACGAGCAGTACTTC. Encoded protein: CASSSSGTGKTYEQYF.

This clone was observed once. The rearrangement joins TRBV5-1 to TRBJ2-7, with D possibly being TRBD1 or TRBD2 (5 bases each). V lost 5 bases and J lost 0, with 15 bases in between. From germline, CDR1 is SGHRS and CDR2 YFSETQ. This CDR3 is 15 amino acids long. CDR3 nucleotide sequence: TGCGCCAGCAGGCTAGGGACGGTAAACTCCTACGAGCAGTACTTC. Translation: CASRLGTVNSYEQYF. Full variable domain (remainder filled in from reference TRBV5-1 and TRBJ2-7): KAGVTQTPRYLIKTRGQQVTLSCSPISGHRSVSWYQQTPGQGLQFLFEYFSETQRNKGNFPGRFSGRQFSNSRSEMNVSTLELGDSALYLCASRLGTVNSYEQYFGPGTRLTVT.

In this sample, this clone turned up once. CDR3 sequence: CASSLGYTGELFF. The CDR3 bases are TGTGCCAGCAGCTTAGGTTACACCGGGGAGCTGTTTTTT. The V gene is TRBV7-3, the J gene TRBJ2-2, with D uncertain. The CDR3 covers 13 residues. CDR1 and CDR2 (germline): SGHTA, FQGTGA. V was cut by 2 bases and J by 3 bases, with 4 bases left in between.

This chain connects TRBV11-1 to TRBJ1-1; D is undetermined. Germline values: CDR1 SGHAT, CDR2 FQDESV (reference sequence). This CDR3 has 12 amino acids. The ends were cut back, 4 bases at V and 1 base at J, with 4 bases in the middle. The CDR3 region has the DNA TGTGCCAGCAGCTACAAGAACACTGAAGCTTTCTTT. This codes for CASSYKNTEAFF.

This clone was counted between two and nine times. J is TRBJ1-2 and V is TRBV19; D uncertain. CDR3 length equals 10 residues. V was trimmed by 6 bases and J by 5 bases, leaving 4 bases between them. Germline CDR1 LNHDA, CDR2 SQIVND (reference sequence). CDR3 sequence: CASSQYGYTF. The CDR3, as DNA: TGTGCCAGTAGCCAATATGGCTACACCTTC.

This chain uses TRBV10-3 with TRBJ1-2; D unclear. V was cut by 3 bases and J by 4 bases, with 9 bases left in between. The germline V gene has CDR1 ENHRY and CDR2 SYGVKD. The CDR3 extends over 13 amino acids. CDR3 coding DNA: TGTGCCATCAGTGAACCAGGCAGCTATGGCTACACCTTC. It encodes CAISEPGSYGYTF.

The chain's CDR3 is CASSPGTVYGYTF. The CDR3 nucleotides read TGTGCCAGTAGTCCCGGGACAGTCTATGGCTACACCTTC. V is TRBV19 and J is TRBJ1-2; 7 nucleotides align to TRBD1. The CDR3 spans 13 residues. J lost 4 bases, V lost 5 bases, and 4 bases had no gene match. Germline V gives CDR1 LNHDA, CDR2 SQIVND (reference sequence).

The genes are TRBV15 and TRBJ1-1; 10 positions match TRBD1. The CDR3 runs 15 residues. The V and J ends lost 3 bases and 5 bases, in that order; junction bases with no gene match: 6. Per germline, CDR1 LNHNV and CDR2 YYDKDF (reference sequence). The CDR3 region has the DNA TGTGCCACCAGCAGGTCAGACAGGGGGCAAACTGAAGCTTTCTTT. Translated: CATSRSDRGQTEAFF.

The rearrangement joins TRBV10-1 to TRBJ1-1; the D gene is possibly TRBD1 (5 bases). This CDR3 contains 13 residues. V was clipped by 6 bases and J by 6 bases, with 14 bases between them. Germline CDR1 WNHNN, CDR2 SYGVQD (reference sequence). The CDR3 loop is CASSSFEGSEAFF. CDR3 DNA: TGCGCCAGCAGCTCCTTCGAGGGGTCTGAAGCTTTCTTT.

The chain employs TRBV7-8 and TRBJ2-1; 9 positions agree with TRBD2. Per germline, CDR1 SGHVS and CDR2 FQNEAQ. V was clipped by 5 bases and J by 4 bases; unmatched bases: 9. The CDR3 length is 16 residues. The CDR3 region has the DNA TGTGCCAGCAGCCCTATAGCGGGGGCCCTATACAATGAGCAGTTCTTC. It translates to CASSPIAGALYNEQFF.

This chain uses TRBV9 with TRBJ2-2; TRBD1 or TRBD2 may be the D gene (5 bases each). V was cut by 3 bases and J by 7 bases, with 22 bases left in between. The CDR3 length is 17 residues. The V gene's germline CDR1 is SGDLS and CDR2 YYNGEE. In DNA form, the CDR3 reads TGTGCCAGCAGCGGCCGGGGCCCGAGGAGTAGGATCGGGGAGCTGTTTTTT. Its protein is CASSGRGPRSRIGELFF.

The rearrangement links TRBV4-1 to TRBJ2-6, with a weak D call TRBD2 (6 bases). V was shortened by 4 bases and J by 1 base, with 8 bases between the two germline ends. This CDR3 region has 15 residues. CDR1 is MGHRA and CDR2 is YSYEKL in the germline V gene. CDR3 in amino acids: CASSPRGSGANVLTF. DNA for the CDR3: TGCGCCAGCAGCCCGCGGGGATCTGGGGCCAACGTCCTGACTTTC.

V and J are TRBV19 and TRBJ1-1; D is unresolved. Germline V gene sequence: CDR1 LNHDA, CDR2 SQIVND (reference sequence). CDR3 length equals 14 residues. V dropped 4 bases and J dropped 4 bases, with 13 bases sitting between them. CDR3 sequence (DNA): TGTGCCAGTAGTACCCAAGTCGGTGTCACTGAAGCTTTCTTT. Amino acid sequence: CASSTQVGVTEAFF.